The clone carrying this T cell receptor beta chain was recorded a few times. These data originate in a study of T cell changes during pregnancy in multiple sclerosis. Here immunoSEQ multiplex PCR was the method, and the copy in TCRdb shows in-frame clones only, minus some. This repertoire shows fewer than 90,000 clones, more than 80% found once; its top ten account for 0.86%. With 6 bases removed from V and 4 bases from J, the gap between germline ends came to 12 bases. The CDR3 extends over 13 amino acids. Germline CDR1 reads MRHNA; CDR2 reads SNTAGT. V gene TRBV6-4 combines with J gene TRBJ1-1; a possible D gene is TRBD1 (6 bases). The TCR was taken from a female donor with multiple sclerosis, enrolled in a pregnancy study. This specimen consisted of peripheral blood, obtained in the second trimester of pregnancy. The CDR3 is CASSQGTGTEAFF. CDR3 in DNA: TGTGCCAGCAGCCAGGGGACGGGCACTGAAGCTTTCTTT.